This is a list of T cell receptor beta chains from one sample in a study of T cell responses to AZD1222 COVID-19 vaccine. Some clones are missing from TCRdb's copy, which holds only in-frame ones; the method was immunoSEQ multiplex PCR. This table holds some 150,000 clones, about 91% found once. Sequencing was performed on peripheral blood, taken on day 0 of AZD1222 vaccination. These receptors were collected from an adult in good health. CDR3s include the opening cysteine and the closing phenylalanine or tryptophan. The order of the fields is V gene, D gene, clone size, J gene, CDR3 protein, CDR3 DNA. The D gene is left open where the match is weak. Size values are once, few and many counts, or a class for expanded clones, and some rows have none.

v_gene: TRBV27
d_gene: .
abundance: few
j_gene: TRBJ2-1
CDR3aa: CASSLSPRTPSSYNEQFF
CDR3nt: TGTGCCAGCAGTTTATCTCCGAGGACACCGAGCTCCTACAATGAGCAGTTCTTC

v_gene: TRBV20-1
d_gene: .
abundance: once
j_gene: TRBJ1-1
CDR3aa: CRVHRTTEAFF
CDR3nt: TGCAGGGTACATAGGACGACCGAAGCTTTCTTT

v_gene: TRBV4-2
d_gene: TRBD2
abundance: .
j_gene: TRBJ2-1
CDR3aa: CASSQDLGEGRNEQFF
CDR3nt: TGTGCCAGCAGCCAAGATTTGGGGGAGGGGCGGAATGAGCAGTTCTTC

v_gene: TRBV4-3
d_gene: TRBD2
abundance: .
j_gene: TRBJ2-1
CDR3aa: CASSQGIAGGQYEQFF
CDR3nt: TGCGCCAGCAGCCAGGGTATAGCGGGAGGGCAATATGAGCAGTTCTTC

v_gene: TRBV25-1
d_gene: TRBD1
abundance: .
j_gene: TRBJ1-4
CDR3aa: CASSDQGANEKLFF
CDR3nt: TGTGCCAGCAGTGATCAGGGGGCTAATGAAAAACTGTTTTTT

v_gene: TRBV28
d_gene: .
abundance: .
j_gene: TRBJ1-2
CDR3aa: CASGDYGYTF
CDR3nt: TGTGCCAGCGGGGATTATGGCTACACCTTC

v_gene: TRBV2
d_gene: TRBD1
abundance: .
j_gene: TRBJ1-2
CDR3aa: CASNEQGNYGYTF
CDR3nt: TGTGCCAGCAACGAACAGGGGAACTATGGCTACACCTTC

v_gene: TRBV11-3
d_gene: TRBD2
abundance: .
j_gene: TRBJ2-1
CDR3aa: CASRLAGVNEQFF
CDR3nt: TGTGCCAGCAGACTAGCGGGAGTAAATGAGCAGTTCTTC

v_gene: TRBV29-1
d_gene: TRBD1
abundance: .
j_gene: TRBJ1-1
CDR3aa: CSVTSGGITEAFF
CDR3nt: TGCAGCGTTACCTCAGGGGGCATCACTGAAGCTTTCTTT

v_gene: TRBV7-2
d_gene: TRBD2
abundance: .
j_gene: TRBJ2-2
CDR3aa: CASSLAREAGGKNGELFF
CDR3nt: TGTGCCAGCAGCTTAGCGCGCGAAGCGGGAGGGAAAAACGGGGAGCTGTTTTTT

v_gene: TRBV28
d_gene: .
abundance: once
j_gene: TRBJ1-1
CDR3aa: CASIQMGTEAFF
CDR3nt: TGTGCCAGCATTCAAATGGGAACTGAAGCTTTCTTT

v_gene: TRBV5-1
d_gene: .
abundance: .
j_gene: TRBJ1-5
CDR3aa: CASSPNGGVNQPQHF
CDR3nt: TGCGCCAGCAGCCCAAACGGAGGGGTAAATCAGCCCCAGCATTTT

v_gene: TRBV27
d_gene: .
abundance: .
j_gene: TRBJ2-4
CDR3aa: CAVLEGNIQYF
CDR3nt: TGTGCCGTCCTTGAGGGGAACATTCAGTACTTC

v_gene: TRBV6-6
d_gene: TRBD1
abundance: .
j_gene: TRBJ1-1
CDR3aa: CASGTGNTEAFF
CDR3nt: TGTGCCAGTGGGACAGGGAACACTGAAGCTTTCTTT

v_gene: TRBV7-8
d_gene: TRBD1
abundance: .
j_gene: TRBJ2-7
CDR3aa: CASSRTGEVYEQYF
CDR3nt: TGTGCCAGCAGCCGGACAGGAGAGGTTTACGAGCAGTACTTC

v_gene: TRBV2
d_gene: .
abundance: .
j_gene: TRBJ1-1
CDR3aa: CASRISFEAFF
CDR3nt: TGTGCCAGCAGGATTAGTTTTGAAGCTTTCTTT

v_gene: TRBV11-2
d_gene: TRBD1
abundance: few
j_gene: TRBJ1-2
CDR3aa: CASSPRDSGTYGYTF
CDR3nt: TGTGCCAGCAGCCCGAGGGACAGTGGAACATATGGCTACACCTTC

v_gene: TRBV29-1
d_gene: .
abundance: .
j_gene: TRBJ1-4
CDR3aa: CSATPLATNEKLFF
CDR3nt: TGCAGCGCGACCCCTTTGGCAACTAATGAAAAACTGTTTTTT

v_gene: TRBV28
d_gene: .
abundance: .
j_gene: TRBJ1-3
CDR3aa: CASATVPGNTIYF
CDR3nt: TGTGCCAGCGCCACTGTTCCTGGAAACACCATATATTTT

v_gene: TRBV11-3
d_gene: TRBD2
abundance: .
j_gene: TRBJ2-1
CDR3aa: CASSSIGLDGNNEQFF
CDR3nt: TGTGCCAGCAGCTCTATCGGACTAGACGGTAACAATGAGCAGTTCTTC

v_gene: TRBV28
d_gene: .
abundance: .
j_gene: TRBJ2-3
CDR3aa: CASSFLAHGSTDTQYF
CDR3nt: TGTGCCAGCAGCTTTTTGGCCCACGGGTCCACAGATACGCAGTATTTT

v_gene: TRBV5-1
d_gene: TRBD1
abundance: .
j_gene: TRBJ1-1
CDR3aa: CASSLGQGARSTEAFF
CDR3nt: TGCGCCAGCAGCTTGGGGCAGGGGGCAAGGAGTACTGAAGCTTTCTTT

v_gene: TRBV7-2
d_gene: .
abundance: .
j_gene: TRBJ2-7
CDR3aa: CASSLRGQAYEQYF
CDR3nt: TGTGCCAGCAGCTTACGAGGGCAAGCCTACGAGCAGTACTTC

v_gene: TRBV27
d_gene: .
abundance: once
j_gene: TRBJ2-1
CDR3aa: CAPPTSLDEQFF
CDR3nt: TGTGCCCCCCCCACTAGCCTCGATGAGCAGTTCTTC

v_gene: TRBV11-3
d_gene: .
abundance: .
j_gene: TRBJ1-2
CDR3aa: CASSAFEGGGYTF
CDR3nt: TGTGCCAGCAGCGCCTTCGAAGGGGGTGGCTACACCTTC

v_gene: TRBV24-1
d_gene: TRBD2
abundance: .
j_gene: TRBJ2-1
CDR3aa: CATSSTSLGNEQFF
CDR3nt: TGTGCCACCAGTTCGACTAGCCTGGGGAATGAGCAGTTCTTC

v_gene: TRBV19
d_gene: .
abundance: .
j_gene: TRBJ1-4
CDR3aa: CASSMYLGATNEKLFF
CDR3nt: TGTGCCAGTAGTATGTATCTAGGAGCAACTAATGAAAAACTGTTTTTT

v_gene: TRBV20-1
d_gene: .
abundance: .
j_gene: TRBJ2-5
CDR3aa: CSARGVETQYF
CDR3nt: TGCAGTGCTAGGGGGGTGGAGACCCAGTACTTC

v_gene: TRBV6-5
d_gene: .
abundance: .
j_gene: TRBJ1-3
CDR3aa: CASHMSIGNTIYF
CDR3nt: TGTGCCAGTCACATGTCGATTGGAAACACCATATATTTT

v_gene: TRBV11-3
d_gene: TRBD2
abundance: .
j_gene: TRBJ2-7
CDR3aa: CASSLGTSGTRDEQYF
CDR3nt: TGTGCCAGCAGCTTGGGGACTAGCGGGACTAGGGACGAGCAGTACTTC